The sequence of this T cell receptor beta chain was determined in a study of T cells in Graves' hyperthyroidism and ophthalmopathy. This CDR3 region has 18 residues. Trimming shortened V by 3 bases and J by 0 bases, and 15 bases separated the two germline ends. Germline values: CDR1 SGHVS, CDR2 FQNEAQ. Amplification of TCR beta CDR3 regions used RNA as the template. The TCR CDR3 first-round RT-PCR relied on the HTBI primer set. TCRdb redid the calling of the multiplex PCR reads with MiXCR, one entry per CDR3 protein. The data hold more than 600,000 distinct CDR3 sequences, with 16% observed a single time.

The TCR originated in a man younger than 35 with Graves' hyperthyroidism. V gene TRBV7-8 combines with J gene TRBJ1-6, with D uncertain. Sequencing was performed on blood. The CDR3 region has the DNA TGTGCCAGCAGCTTGGCCTGGCGTGCTAGCTCCTATAATTCACCCCTCCACTTT. Amino acids: CASSLAWRASSYNSPLHF.